This TCR beta chain came from a study of T cell responses to AZD1222 COVID-19 vaccine. V was clipped by 3 bases and J by 0 bases, with 8 bases between them. CDR1 and CDR2 from the germline V gene are MNHEY and SMNVEV (reference sequence). CDR3 length: 14 amino acids. Findings and limits, study-wide: Along spike, vaccine-associated CD4 TCRs were found throughout, with dominance at 160-218 and 743-854. Regions left unmutated in variants are reportedly the target of nearly half of spike-specific TCRs.

Measured with immunoSEQ multiplex PCR; TCRdb has only the in-frame clones, and not every one. The sample has approximately 210,000 clones, approximately 91% seen once. A single count supports this clone. Its antigen is as yet unknown. V is TRBV27 and J is TRBJ1-1; no definite D call. The source material was peripheral blood, sampled 28 days after the second AZD1222 dose. The origin of this receptor is an adult who received the AZD1222 COVID-19 vaccine. As DNA, the CDR3 is TGTGCCAGCAGTTTGACACTCATGAACACTGAAGCTTTCTTT. Its protein product is CASSLTLMNTEAFF.